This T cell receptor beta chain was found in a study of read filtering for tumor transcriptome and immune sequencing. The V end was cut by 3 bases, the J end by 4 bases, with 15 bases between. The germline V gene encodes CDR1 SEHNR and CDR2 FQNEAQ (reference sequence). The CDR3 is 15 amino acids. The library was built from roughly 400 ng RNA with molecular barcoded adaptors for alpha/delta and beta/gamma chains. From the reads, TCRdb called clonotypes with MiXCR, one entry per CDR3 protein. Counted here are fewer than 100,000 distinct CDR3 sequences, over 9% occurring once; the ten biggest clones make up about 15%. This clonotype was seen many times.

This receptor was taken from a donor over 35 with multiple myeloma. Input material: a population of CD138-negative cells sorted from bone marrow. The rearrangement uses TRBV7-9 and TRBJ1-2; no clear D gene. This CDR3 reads CASSLSSAGLYGYTF. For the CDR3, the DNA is TGTGCCAGCAGCTTGTCTTCCGCGGGCCTCTATGGCTACACCTTC.